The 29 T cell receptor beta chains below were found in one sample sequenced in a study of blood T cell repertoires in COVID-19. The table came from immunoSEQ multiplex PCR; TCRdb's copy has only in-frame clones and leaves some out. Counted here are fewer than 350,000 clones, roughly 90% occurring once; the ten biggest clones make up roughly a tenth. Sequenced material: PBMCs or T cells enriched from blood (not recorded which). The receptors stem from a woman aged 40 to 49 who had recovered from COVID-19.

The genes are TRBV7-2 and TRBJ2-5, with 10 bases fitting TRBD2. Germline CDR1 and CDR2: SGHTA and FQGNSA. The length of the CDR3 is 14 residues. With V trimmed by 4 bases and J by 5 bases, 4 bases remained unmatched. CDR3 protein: CASSSSGRGETQYF. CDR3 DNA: TGTGCCAGCAGCTCTAGCGGGAGAGGGGAGACCCAGTACTTC.

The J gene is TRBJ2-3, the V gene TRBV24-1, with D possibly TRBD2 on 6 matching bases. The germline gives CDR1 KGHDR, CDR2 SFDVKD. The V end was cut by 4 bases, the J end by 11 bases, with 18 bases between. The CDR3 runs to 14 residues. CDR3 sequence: CATSDPGTARGQYF. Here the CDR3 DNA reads TGTGCCACCAGTGACCCGGGGACTGCGCGAGGGCAGTATTTT.

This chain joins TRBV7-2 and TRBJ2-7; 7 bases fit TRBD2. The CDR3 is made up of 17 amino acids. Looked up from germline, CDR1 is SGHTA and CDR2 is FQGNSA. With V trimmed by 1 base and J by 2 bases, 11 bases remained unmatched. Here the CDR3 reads CASSLVWASGVPYEQYF. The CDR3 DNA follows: TGTGCCAGCAGCTTAGTATGGGCTAGCGGAGTACCCTACGAGCAGTACTTC.

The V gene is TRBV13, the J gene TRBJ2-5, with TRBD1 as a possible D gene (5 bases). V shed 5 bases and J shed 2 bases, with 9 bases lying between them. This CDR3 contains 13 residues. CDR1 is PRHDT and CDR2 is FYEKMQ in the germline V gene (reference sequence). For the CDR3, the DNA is TGTGCCAGCAGCAGACAGTTTCAAGAGACCCAGTACTTC. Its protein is CASSRQFQETQYF.

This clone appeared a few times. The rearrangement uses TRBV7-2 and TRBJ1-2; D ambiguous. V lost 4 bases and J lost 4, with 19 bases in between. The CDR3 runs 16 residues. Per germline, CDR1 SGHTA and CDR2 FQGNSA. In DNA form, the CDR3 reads TGTGCCAGCAGCTCACAACCCGGCAGGTCATTCTATGGCTACACCTTC. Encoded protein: CASSSQPGRSFYGYTF.

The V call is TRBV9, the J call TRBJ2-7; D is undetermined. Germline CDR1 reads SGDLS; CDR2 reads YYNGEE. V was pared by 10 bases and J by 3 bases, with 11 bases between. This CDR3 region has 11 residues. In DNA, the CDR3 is TGTGCCGGCCCGCGGATCTACGAGCAGTACTTC. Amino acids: CAGPRIYEQYF.

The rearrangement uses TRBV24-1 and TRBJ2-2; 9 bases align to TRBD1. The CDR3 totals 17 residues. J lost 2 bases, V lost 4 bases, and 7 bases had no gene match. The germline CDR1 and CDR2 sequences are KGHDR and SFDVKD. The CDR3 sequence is CATSDVSGQGNTGELFF. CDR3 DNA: TGTGCCACCAGTGACGTTTCGGGACAGGGAAACACCGGGGAGCTGTTTTTT.

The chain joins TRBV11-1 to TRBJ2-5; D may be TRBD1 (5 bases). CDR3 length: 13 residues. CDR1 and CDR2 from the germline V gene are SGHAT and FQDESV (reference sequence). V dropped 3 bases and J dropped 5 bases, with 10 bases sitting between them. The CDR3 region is CASSFGATETQYF. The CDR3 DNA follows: TGTGCCAGCAGCTTTGGGGCTACTGAGACCCAGTACTTC.

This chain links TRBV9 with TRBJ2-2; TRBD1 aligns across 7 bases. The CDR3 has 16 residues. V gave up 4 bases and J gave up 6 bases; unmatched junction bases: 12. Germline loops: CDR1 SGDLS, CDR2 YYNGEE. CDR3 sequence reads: CASSPRTGPDAGELFF. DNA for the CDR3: TGTGCCAGCAGCCCTCGGACAGGACCGGATGCCGGGGAGCTGTTTTTT.

The chain's CDR3 is CASSYSGQGGDQPQHF. CDR3 bases: TGTGCCAGCAGTTACTCCGGACAGGGTGGCGATCAGCCCCAGCATTTT. V and J are TRBV6-2 or TRBV6-3 and TRBJ1-5; 8 positions match TRBD1. CDR1 MNHEY and CDR2 SVGEGT come from the germline V gene. V lost 0 bases, J lost 5 bases, and 6 bases stayed unmatched. CDR3 length: 16 residues.

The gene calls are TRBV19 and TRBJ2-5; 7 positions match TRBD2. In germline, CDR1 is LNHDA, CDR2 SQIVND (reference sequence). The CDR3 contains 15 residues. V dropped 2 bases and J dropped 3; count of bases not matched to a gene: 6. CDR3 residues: CASSIRGRGEETQYF. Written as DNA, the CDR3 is TGTGCCAGTAGTATACGCGGGAGAGGAGAAGAGACCCAGTACTTC.

In nucleotides, the CDR3 is TGTGCCAGCAGTCCAACCCGGGGACTAGCGGGATGGTACGAGCAGTACTTC. Amino acids: CASSPTRGLAGWYEQYF. This rearrangement joins TRBV13 to TRBJ2-7; 13 bases agree with TRBD2. The germline V gene has CDR1 PRHDT and CDR2 FYEKMQ (reference sequence). The J segment lost 4 bases and the V segment lost 6 bases, leaving 12 bases of the junction unmatched. The CDR3 totals 17 residues.

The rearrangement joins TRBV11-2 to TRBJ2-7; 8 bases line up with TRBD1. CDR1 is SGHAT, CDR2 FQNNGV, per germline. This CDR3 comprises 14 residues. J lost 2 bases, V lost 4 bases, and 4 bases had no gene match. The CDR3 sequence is CASSSRQGPYEQYF. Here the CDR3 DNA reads TGTGCCAGCAGCTCCCGACAGGGGCCCTACGAGCAGTACTTC.

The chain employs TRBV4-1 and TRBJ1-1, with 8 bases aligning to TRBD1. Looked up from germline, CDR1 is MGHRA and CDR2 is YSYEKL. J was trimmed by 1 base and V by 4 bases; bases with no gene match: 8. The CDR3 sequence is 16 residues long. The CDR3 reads CASSRQTGAANTEAFF. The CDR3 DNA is TGCGCCAGCAGCCGCCAGACAGGGGCGGCGAACACTGAAGCTTTCTTT.

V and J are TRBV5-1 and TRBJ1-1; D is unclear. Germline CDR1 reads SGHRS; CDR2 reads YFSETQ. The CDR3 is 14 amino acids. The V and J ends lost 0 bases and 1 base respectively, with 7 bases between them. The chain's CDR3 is CASSLALSNTEAFF. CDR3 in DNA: TGCGCCAGCAGCTTGGCCTTATCGAACACTGAAGCTTTCTTT. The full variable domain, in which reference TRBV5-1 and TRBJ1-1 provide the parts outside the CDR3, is KAGVTQTPRYLIKTRGQQVTLSCSPISGHRSVSWYQQTPGQGLQFLFEYFSETQRNKGNFPGRFSGRQFSNSRSEMNVSTLELGDSALYLCASSLALSNTEAFFGQGTRLTVV.

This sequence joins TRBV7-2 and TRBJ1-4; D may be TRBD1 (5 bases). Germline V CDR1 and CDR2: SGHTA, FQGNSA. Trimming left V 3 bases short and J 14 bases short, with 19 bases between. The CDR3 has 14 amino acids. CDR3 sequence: CASSFGGQEGPLFF. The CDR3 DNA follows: TGTGCCAGCAGCTTCGGAGGGCAGGAGGGACCCCTGTTTTTT.

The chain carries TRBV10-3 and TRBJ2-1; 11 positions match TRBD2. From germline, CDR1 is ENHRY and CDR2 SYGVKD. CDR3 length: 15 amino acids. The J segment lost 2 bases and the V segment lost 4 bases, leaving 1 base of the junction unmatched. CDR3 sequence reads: CAISVLAGAYNEQFF. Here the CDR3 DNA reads TGTGCCATCAGTGTACTAGCGGGAGCCTACAATGAGCAGTTCTTC.

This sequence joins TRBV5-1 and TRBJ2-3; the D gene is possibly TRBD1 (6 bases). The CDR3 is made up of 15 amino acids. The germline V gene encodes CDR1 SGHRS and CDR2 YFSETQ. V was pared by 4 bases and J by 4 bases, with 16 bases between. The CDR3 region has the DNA TGCGCCAGCAGCCCTAATACAGGGATCCCAGATACGCAGTATTTT. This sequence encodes CASSPNTGIPDTQYF.

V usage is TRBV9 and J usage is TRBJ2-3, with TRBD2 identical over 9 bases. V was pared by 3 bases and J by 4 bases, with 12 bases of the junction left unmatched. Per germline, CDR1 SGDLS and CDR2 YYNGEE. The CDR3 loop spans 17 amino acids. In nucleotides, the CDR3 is TGTGCCAGCAGCGAGGGGGTTCTAGCGGGAACAGCAGATACGCAGTATTTT. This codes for CASSEGVLAGTADTQYF.

Here the CDR3 reads CATSGSLAGQPDNEQFF. CDR3 DNA: TGTGCCACCAGCGGGTCCCTAGCGGGACAACCTGACAATGAGCAGTTCTTC. V is TRBV15 and J is TRBJ2-1; 9 bases are shared with TRBD2. In germline, CDR1 is LNHNV, CDR2 YYDKDF (reference sequence). The length of the CDR3 is 17 residues. Trimming removed 5 bases from V and 5 bases from J; junction bases left unmatched: 13.

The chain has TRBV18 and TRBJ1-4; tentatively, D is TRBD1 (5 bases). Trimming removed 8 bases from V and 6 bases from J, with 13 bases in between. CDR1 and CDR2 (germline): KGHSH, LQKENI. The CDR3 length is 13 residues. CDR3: CASGPGLDEKLFF. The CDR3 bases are TGTGCCAGCGGACCGGGACTGGATGAAAAACTGTTTTTT.

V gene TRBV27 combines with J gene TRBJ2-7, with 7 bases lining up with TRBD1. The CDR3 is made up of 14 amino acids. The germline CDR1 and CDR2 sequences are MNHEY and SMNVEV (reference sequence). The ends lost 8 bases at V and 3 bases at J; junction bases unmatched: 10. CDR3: CASRLGTALYEQYF. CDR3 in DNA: TGTGCCAGCCGCCTCGGGACAGCTCTCTACGAGCAGTACTTC.

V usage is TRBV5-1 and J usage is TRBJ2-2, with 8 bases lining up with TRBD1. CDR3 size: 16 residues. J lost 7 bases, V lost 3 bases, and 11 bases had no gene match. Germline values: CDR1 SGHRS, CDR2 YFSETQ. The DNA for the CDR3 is TGCGCCAGCAGCTCGACCCTCCAGGGGGCGGTCGGGGAGCTGTTTTTT. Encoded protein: CASSSTLQGAVGELFF. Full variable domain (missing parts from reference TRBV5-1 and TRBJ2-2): KAGVTQTPRYLIKTRGQQVTLSCSPISGHRSVSWYQQTPGQGLQFLFEYFSETQRNKGNFPGRFSGRQFSNSRSEMNVSTLELGDSALYLCASSSTLQGAVGELFFGEGSRLTVL.

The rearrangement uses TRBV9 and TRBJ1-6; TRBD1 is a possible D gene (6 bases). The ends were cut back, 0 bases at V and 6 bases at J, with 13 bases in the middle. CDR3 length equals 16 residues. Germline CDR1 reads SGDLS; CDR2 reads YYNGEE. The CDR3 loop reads CASSVGGGVRNSPLHF. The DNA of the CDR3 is TGTGCCAGCAGCGTAGGAGGGGGTGTTCGTAATTCACCCCTCCACTTT.

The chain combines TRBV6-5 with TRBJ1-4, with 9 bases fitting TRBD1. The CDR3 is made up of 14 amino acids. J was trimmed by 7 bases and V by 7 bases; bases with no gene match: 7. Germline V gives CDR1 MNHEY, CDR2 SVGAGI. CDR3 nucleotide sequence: TGTGCCAGCAAGAGGGACAGGGTGGCTGAAAAACTGTTTTTT. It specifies CASKRDRVAEKLFF.

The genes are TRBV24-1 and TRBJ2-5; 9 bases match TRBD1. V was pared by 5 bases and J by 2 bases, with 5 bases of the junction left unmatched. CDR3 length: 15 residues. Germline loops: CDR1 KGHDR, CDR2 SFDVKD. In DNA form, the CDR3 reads TGTGCCACCAGTGGAGGGACAGGGCTTCAAGAGACCCAGTACTTC. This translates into CATSGGTGLQETQYF.

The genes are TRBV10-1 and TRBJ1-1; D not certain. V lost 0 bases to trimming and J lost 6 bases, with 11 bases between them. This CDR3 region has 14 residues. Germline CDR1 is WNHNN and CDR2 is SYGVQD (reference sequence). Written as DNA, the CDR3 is TGCGCCAGCAGTGAGTCTGGCAGGTTCGCTGAAGCTTTCTTT. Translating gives CASSESGRFAEAFF.

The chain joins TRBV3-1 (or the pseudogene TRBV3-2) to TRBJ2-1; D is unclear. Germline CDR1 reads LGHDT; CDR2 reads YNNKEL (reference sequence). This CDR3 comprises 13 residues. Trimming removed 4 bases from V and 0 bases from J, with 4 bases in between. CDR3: CASSPSSYNEQFF. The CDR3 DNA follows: TGTGCCAGCAGCCCGAGCTCCTACAATGAGCAGTTCTTC.

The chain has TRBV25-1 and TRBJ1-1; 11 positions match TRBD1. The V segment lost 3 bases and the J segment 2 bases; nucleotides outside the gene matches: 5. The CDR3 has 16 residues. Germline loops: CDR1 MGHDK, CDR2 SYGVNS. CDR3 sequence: CASSDGTGGGNTEAFF. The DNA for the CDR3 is TGTGCCAGCAGTGACGGGACAGGGGGGGGAAACACTGAAGCTTTCTTT.